This passage covers 18 T cell receptor beta chains from one sample sequenced in a study of blood T cells in healthy people across ages. Alongside a J-beta primer mix, a sample-barcoded 5' primer served in a second PCR lasting roughly 7 to 11 cycles. TCRdb reprocessed the 5' RACE reads with MiXCR, giving one entry per CDR3 protein. The sample shows some 1.5 million distinct CDR3 sequences, 28% of them seen only once. The sample taken for sequencing was blood. These receptors were obtained from a woman between 25 and 40 years old in good health.

Turning to this clonotype: A much larger clone lies a single base off, so this may be a read error. The chain combines TRBV7-2 with TRBJ2-5, with a possible D match to TRBD2 (6 bases). The length of the CDR3 is 16 residues. V lost 3 bases to trimming and J lost 7 bases, with 21 bases between them. Germline V gene sequence: CDR1 SGHTA, CDR2 FQGNSA. Here the CDR3 DNA reads TGTGCCAGCAGCTTCGCTATCGGGGGTGAAGGAGGGACCCAGTACTTC. This gives the protein CASSFAIGGEGGTQYF.

There are a few counts of this clonotype. V usage is TRBV9 and J usage is TRBJ2-3; weak D call: TRBD2 (5 bases). With 3 bases removed from V and 2 bases from J, the gap between germline ends came to 16 bases. The CDR3 runs to 16 residues. Germline assignment: CDR1 SGDLS and CDR2 YYNGEE. CDR3 DNA sequence: TGTGCCAGCAGCGAGCCCCACGGGGTCAACACAGATACGCAGTATTTT. This codes for CASSEPHGVNTDTQYF.

The chain employs TRBV7-9 and TRBJ2-3; either TRBD1 or TRBD2 may supply D (5 bases each). Per germline, CDR1 SEHNR and CDR2 FQNEAQ (reference sequence). This CDR3 is 14 amino acids long. The V end was cut by 5 bases, the J end by 2 bases, with 11 bases between. CDR3 DNA sequence: TGTGCCAGCAGCCCAGGGACGGTCACAGATACGCAGTATTTT. Amino acid sequence: CASSPGTVTDTQYF.

On this clonotype: One end of the junction varies from germline; a read error may be responsible. The chain links TRBV3-1 to TRBJ2-2, with 7 bases that match TRBD2. This CDR3 comprises 12 residues. Germline-derived CDR1 and CDR2 are LGHDT and YNNKEL (reference sequence). CDR3 residues: CASRAGTGERFF. CDR3 sequence (DNA): TGTGCCAGCAGAGCGGGGACCGGGGAGCGGTTTTTT.

The rearrangement links TRBV12-3 or TRBV12-4 to TRBJ2-3; the D gene is possibly TRBD1 (5 bases). CDR3 size: 14 residues. Trimming took off 7 bases at V and 9 bases at J, with 20 bases between the two ends. Here the CDR3 reads CASTLDPQGWTQYF. The DNA of the CDR3 is TGTGCCAGCACCCTTGACCCCCAGGGATGGACGCAGTATTTT.

The rearrangement uses TRBV25-1 and TRBJ2-1, with D tentatively TRBD2 (5 bases). V dropped 1 base and J dropped 0 bases, with 10 bases sitting between them. Germline CDR1 and CDR2: MGHDK and SYGVNS. There are 16 residues in the CDR3. The CDR3 sequence: CASSESGYTSYNEQFF. The CDR3 nucleotides are TGTGCCAGCAGTGAATCGGGGTACACCTCCTACAATGAGCAGTTCTTC.

This CDR3 reads CASSSRQGPDEQYF. The CDR3 nucleotides are TGTGCCAGCTCATCCAGACAGGGTCCCGACGAGCAGTACTTC. The gene calls are TRBV18 and TRBJ2-4, with TRBD1 matching over 7 bases. The end of the DNA aligns better with TRBJ2-7, so the J call may be wrong. Per germline, CDR1 KGHSH and CDR2 LQKENI. This CDR3 contains 14 residues.

This chain links TRBV7-2 with TRBJ1-3; a possible D gene is TRBD1 (6 bases). V was cut by 1 base and J by 4 bases, with 11 bases left in between. Germline lookup yields CDR1 SGHTA and CDR2 FQGNSA. This CDR3 is 15 amino acids long. Written as DNA, the CDR3 is TGTGCCAGCAGCTTAGAGGGGGGGCTAGGAAACACCATATATTTT. Its protein product is CASSLEGGLGNTIYF.

This clonotype has ten or more counts. This sequence joins TRBV29-1 and TRBJ2-7, with 9 nucleotides matching TRBD2. Germline-derived CDR1 and CDR2 are SQVTM and ANQGSEA. CDR3 length: 11 amino acids. This chain's CDR3 is CGGREGYEQYF. The CDR3 DNA reads TGCGGAGGGCGGGAGGGCTACGAGCAGTACTTC.

V and J are TRBV6-5 and TRBJ1-5; D is perhaps TRBD1 (6 bases). The CDR3 length is 16 residues. With 2 bases removed from V and 6 bases from J, the gap between germline ends came to 17 bases. Germline V gene sequence: CDR1 MNHEY, CDR2 SVGAGI. The CDR3 reads CASSYDRPGTGQPQHF. CDR3 nucleotide sequence: TGTGCCAGCAGTTACGACAGGCCTGGGACCGGTCAGCCCCAGCATTTT.

This clonotype came up a few times. The J gene is TRBJ2-1, the V gene TRBV3-1, with TRBD2 matching over 13 bases. CDR1 is LGHDT and CDR2 is YNNKEL in the germline V gene (reference sequence). The CDR3 loop spans 18 amino acids. J gave up 4 bases and V 1 base, and 7 bases lay outside the gene matches. The CDR3 here is CASSQVTGTSGIYNEQFF. As DNA, the CDR3 is TGTGCCAGCAGCCAAGTAACCGGGACTAGCGGGATATACAATGAGCAGTTCTTC.

This clonotype was counted a single time. A far larger clone is off by one base, so a read error is likely. The chain links TRBV5-1 to TRBJ2-1, with D hard to call. CDR1 is SGHRS and CDR2 is YFSETQ in the germline V gene. The CDR3 consists of 14 residues. V lost 1 base, J lost 2 bases, and 7 bases lay in between. The CDR3 protein is CASSLTRPYNEQFF. The CDR3, as DNA: TGCGCCAGCAGCTTGACAAGGCCCTACAATGAGCAGTTCTTC.

The chain uses TRBV7-9 and TRBJ2-1; 8 bases agree with TRBD2. The trim removed 5 bases at V and 7 bases at J, leaving 10 bases unmatched. CDR3 length: 15 residues. CDR1 SEHNR and CDR2 FQNEAQ come from the germline V gene (reference sequence). CDR3 amino acids: CASSLSGGRLNEQFF. As DNA, the CDR3 is TGTGCCAGCAGCCTCTCGGGGGGGAGATTGAATGAGCAGTTCTTC.

This clonotype was recorded only once. This could be a read error, since a much larger clone is one nucleotide away. The CDR3 DNA sequence: TGTGCCAGCGGATCGACCGGGACTAGTCGTAGCCAAGGGACCCAGTACTTC. It translates to CASGSTGTSRSQGTQYF. The V call is TRBV7-2, the J call TRBJ2-5, with 8 bases fitting TRBD2. The CDR3 is 17 residues long. CDR1 and CDR2 (germline): SGHTA, FQGNSA.

The chain is built from TRBV4-1 and TRBJ2-5, with 10 bases identical to TRBD2. In germline, CDR1 is MGHRA, CDR2 YSYEKL. J lost 3 bases, V lost 1 base, and 5 bases had no gene match. The CDR3 length is 16 residues. The CDR3 loop reads CASSQGSGGAEETQYF. The CDR3 coding sequence is TGCGCCAGCAGCCAAGGAAGCGGGGGGGCTGAAGAGACCCAGTACTTC.

This clonotype was counted between two and nine times. The genes are TRBV7-9 and TRBJ2-3; D gene unclear. Per germline, CDR1 SEHNR and CDR2 FQNEAQ (reference sequence). The CDR3 is 15 residues long. V lost 1 base and J 1 base, leaving 9 bases between the germline ends. CDR3 protein: CASSLDWTGTDTQYF. CDR3 DNA: TGTGCCAGCAGCTTAGACTGGACCGGCACAGATACGCAGTATTTT. The entire variable domain, with the rest obtained from reference TRBV7-9 and TRBJ2-3, is as follows: DTGVSQNPRHKITKRGQNVTFRCDPISEHNRLYWYRQTLGQGPEFLTYFQNEAQLEKSRLLSDRFSAERPKGSFSTLEIQRTEQGDSAMYLCASSLDWTGTDTQYFGPGTRLTVL.

V and J are TRBV7-2 and TRBJ1-2; TRBD1 might be the D (5 bases). V was trimmed by 5 bases and J by 6 bases, leaving 19 bases between them. Germline lookup yields CDR1 SGHTA and CDR2 FQGNSA. This CDR3 spans 15 amino acids. The CDR3 spells CASSPGRDHSDGYTF. CDR3 nucleotide sequence: TGTGCCAGCAGCCCGGGAAGGGACCATTCCGATGGCTACACCTTC. The full variable domain, with the rest looked up from reference TRBV7-2 and TRBJ1-2, is GAGVSQSPSNKVTEKGKDVELRCDPISGHTALYWYRQSLGQGLEFLIYFQGNSAPDKSGLPSDRFSAERTGGSVSTLTIQRTQQEDSAVYLCASSPGRDHSDGYTFGSGTRLTVV.

This clonotype was seen many times. The chain carries TRBV11-3 and TRBJ2-3; D uncertain. Germline CDR1 and CDR2: SGHNT and YENEEA. The germline V and J ends were trimmed by 4 bases and 4 bases, with 6 bases remaining between them. The CDR3 extends over 12 amino acids. The CDR3 sequence: CASSSFADTQYF. The CDR3 DNA reads as TGTGCCAGCAGCTCGTTTGCAGATACGCAGTATTTT.